The 4 T cell receptor beta chains below were found in one sample sequenced in a study of blood T cell repertoires in COVID-19. Assay used: immunoSEQ multiplex PCR; TCRdb lists only in-frame clones, some missing. The table records a few hundred thousand clones, 70% to 90% of them present only once. Specimen: peripheral blood. All receptors come from a woman aged 70-85 years with active or convalescent COVID-19.

The chain is built from TRBV6-6 and TRBJ1-1, with 8 positions matching TRBD1. Germline V CDR1 and CDR2: MNHNY, SVGAGI (reference sequence). The CDR3 has 15 amino acids. After removal of 6 bases from V and 5 bases from J, the junction contained 11 bases not matched to a gene. CDR3 protein: CASRTYGQGGTEAFF. CDR3 DNA sequence: TGTGCCAGCAGAACATATGGACAGGGTGGTACTGAAGCTTTCTTT.

The V call is TRBV7-2, the J call TRBJ1-1, with 7 nucleotides matching TRBD1. Trimming at V came to 0 bases and at J to 11 bases, leaving 6 bases not matched to a gene. The CDR3 is made up of 13 amino acids. CDR1 SGHTA and CDR2 FQGNSA come from the germline V gene. CDR3 protein: CASSLAPTGTAFF. The CDR3 bases are TGTGCCAGCAGCTTAGCACCGACAGGGACGGCTTTCTTT.

V usage is TRBV4-1 and J usage is TRBJ1-5; 8 bases line up with TRBD1. Germline V gene lookup returns CDR1 MGHRA and CDR2 YSYEKL. V trimming: 4 bases; J trimming: 1 base; junction bases outside the gene matches: 9. The CDR3 loop spans 17 amino acids. In nucleotides, the CDR3 is TGCGCCAGCAGCCCTCGACAGGGGTATGGAAGCAATCAGCCCCAGCATTTT. Translating it yields CASSPRQGYGSNQPQHF.

This rearrangement joins TRBV6-5 to TRBJ1-1; 9 bases line up with TRBD1. Looked up from germline, CDR1 is MNHEY and CDR2 is SVGAGI. The CDR3 sequence is 13 residues long. The V gene end was trimmed by 6 bases and the J gene end by 5 bases; junction bases not matched to a gene: 4. The CDR3 region has the DNA TGTGCCAGCAGGGGGACAGGGAGAACTGAAGCTTTCTTT. As protein: CASRGTGRTEAFF.